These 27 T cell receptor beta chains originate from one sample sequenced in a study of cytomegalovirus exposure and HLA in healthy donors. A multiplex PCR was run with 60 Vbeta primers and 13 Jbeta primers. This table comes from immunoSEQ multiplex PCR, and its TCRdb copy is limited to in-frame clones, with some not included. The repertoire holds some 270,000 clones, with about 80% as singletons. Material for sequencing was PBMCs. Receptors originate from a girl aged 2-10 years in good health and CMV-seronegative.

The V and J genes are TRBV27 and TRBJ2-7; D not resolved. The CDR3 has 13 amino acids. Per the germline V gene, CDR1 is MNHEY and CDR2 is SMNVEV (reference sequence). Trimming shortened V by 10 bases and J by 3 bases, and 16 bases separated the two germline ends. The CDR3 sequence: CATLIGGGYEQYF. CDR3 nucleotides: TGTGCCACCCTAATCGGCGGCGGCTACGAGCAGTACTTC.

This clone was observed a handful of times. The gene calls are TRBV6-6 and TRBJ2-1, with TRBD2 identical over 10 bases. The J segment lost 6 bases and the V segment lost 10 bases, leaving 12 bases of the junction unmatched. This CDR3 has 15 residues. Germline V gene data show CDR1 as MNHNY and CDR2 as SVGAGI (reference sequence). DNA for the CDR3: TGTGCCACTGGACTAGCGGTATCGGCGGGCAATGAGCAGTTCTTC. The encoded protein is CATGLAVSAGNEQFF.

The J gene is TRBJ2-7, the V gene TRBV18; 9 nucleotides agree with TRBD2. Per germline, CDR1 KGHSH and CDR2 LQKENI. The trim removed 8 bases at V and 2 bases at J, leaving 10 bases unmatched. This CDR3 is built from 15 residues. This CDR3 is CASGMGAGGPYEQYF. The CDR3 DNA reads TGTGCCAGCGGAATGGGAGCGGGGGGCCCCTACGAGCAGTACTTC.

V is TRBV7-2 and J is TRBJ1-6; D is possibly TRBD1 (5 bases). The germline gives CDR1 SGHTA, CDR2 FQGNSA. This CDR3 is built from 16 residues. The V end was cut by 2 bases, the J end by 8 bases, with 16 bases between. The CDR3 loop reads CASSLFFGGIDSPLHF. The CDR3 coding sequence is TGTGCCAGCAGCTTATTTTTTGGGGGGATCGATTCACCCCTCCACTTT.

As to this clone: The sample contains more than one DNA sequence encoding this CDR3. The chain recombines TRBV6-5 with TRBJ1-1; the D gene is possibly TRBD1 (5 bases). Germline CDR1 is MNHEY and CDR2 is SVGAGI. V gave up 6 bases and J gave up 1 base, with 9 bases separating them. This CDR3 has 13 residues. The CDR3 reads CASRLTGNTEAFF. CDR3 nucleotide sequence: TGTGCCAGCAGACTTACAGGGAACACTGAAGCTTTCTTT.

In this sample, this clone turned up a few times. This CDR3 reads CASSFTTSEQFF. The DNA of the CDR3 is TGTGCCAGCAGTTTTACGACAAGTGAGCAGTTCTTC. This chain joins TRBV27 and TRBJ2-1, with D unresolved. The CDR3 is 12 residues long. Trimming shortened V by 3 bases and J by 9 bases, and 9 bases separated the two germline ends. Germline V lookup: CDR1 MNHEY, CDR2 SMNVEV (reference sequence).

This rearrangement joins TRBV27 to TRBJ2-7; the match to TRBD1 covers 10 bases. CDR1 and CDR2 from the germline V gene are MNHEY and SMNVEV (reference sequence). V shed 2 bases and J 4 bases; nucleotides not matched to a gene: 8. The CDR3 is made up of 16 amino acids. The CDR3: CASSLVWGTGVYEQYF. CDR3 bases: TGTGCCAGCAGTTTAGTATGGGGGACAGGGGTGTACGAGCAGTACTTC.

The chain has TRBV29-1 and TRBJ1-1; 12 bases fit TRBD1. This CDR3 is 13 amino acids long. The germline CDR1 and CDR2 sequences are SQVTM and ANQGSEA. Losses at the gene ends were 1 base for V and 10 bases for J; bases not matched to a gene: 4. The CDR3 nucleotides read TGCAGCGTTGAAGGGCGGGACAGGGGGCGAGCTTTCTTT. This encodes CSVEGRDRGRAFF.

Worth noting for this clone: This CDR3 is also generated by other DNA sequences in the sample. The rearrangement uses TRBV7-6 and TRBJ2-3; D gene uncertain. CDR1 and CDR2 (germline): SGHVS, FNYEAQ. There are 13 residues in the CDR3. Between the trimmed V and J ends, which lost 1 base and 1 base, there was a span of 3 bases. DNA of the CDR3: TGTGCCAGCAGCTTAGGGCGCACAGATACGCAGTATTTT. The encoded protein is CASSLGRTDTQYF.

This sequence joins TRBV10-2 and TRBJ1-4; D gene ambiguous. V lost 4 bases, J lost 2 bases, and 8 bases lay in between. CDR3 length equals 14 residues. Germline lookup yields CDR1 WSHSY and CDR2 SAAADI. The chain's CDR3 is CASSAGGTNEKLFF. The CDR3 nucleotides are TGCGCCAGCAGTGCTGGAGGGACTAATGAAAAACTGTTTTTT.

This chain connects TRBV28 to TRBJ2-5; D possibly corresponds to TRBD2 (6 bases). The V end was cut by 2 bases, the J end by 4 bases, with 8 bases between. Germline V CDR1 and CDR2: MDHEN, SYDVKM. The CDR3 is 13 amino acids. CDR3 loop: CASSLGGGETQYF. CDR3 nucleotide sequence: TGTGCCAGCAGTTTAGGGGGAGGAGAGACCCAGTACTTC.

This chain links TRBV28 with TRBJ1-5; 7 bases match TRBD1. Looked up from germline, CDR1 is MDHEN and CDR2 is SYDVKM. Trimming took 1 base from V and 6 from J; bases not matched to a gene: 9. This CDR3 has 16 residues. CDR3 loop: CASSLFSIGQVQPQHF. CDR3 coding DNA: TGTGCCAGCAGTTTATTCTCAATTGGACAGGTTCAGCCCCAGCATTTT.

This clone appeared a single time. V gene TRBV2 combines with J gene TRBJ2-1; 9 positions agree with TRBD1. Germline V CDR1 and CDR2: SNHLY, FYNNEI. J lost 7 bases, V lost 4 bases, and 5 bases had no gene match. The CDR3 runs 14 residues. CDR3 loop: CASSVQGASNEQFF. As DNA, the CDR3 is TGTGCCAGCAGTGTACAGGGGGCGTCTAATGAGCAGTTCTTC.

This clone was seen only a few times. Here the CDR3 DNA reads TGTGCCAGCAGCGCTCGGGGCACTGAAGCTTTCTTT. Its protein is CASSARGTEAFF. The chain couples TRBV9 to TRBJ1-1; unclear D gene. CDR1 and CDR2 (germline): SGDLS, YYNGEE. The length of the CDR3 is 12 residues. With 3 bases removed from V and 4 bases from J, the gap between germline ends came to 7 bases.

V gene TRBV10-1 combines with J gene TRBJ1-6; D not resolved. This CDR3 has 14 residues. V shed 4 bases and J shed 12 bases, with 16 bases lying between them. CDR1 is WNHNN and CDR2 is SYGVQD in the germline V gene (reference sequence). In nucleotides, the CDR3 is TGCGCCAGCAGTGCGGCGGGGAGAAATCAACCCCTCCACTTT. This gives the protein CASSAAGRNQPLHF.

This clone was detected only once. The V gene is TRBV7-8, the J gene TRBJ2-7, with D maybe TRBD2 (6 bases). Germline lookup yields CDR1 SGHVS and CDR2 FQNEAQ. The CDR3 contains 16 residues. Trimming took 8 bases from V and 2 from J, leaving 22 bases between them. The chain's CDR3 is CASVSGYSGGPYEQYF. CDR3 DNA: TGTGCCAGCGTGTCCGGTTATAGCGGAGGCCCCTACGAGCAGTACTTC. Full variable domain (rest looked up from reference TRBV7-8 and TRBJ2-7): GAGVSQSPRYKVAKRGQDVALRCDPISGHVSLFWYQQALGQGPEFLTYFQNEAQLDKSGLPSDRFFAERPEGSVSTLKIQRTQQEDSAVYLCASVSGYSGGPYEQYFGPGTRLTVT.

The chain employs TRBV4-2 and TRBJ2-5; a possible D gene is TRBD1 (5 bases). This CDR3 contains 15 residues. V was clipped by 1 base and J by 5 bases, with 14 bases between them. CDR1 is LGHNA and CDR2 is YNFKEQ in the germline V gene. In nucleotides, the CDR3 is TGTGCCAGCAGCCAAGTAGGGGCTGGCCGGGAGACCCAGTACTTC. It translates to CASSQVGAGRETQYF.

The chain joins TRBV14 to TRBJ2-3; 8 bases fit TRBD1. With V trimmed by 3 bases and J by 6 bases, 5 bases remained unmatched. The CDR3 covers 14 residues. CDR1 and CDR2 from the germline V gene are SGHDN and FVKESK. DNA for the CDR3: TGTGCCAGCAGCCAGGGGCAGGGGGCTGATACGCAGTATTTT. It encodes CASSQGQGADTQYF.

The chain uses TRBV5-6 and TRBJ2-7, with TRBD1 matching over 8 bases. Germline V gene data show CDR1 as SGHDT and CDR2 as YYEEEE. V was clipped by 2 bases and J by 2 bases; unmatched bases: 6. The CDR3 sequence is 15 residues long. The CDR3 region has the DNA TGTGCCAGCAGCTTTTCGCCAGGGGGCCCCTACGAGCAGTACTTC. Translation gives CASSFSPGGPYEQYF.

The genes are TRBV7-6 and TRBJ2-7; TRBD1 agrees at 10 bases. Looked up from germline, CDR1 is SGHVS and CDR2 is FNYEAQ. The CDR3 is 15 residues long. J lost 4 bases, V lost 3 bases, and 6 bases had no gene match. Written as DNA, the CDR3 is TGTGCCAGCAGCTTGGAGACAGGGGGCTTTTACGAGCAGTACTTC. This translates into CASSLETGGFYEQYF.

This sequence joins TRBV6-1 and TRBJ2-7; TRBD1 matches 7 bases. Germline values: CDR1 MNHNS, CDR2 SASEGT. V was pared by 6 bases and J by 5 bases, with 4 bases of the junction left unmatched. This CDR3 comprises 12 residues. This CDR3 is CASRQGIHEQYF. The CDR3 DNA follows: TGTGCCAGCAGACAGGGGATCCACGAGCAGTACTTC.

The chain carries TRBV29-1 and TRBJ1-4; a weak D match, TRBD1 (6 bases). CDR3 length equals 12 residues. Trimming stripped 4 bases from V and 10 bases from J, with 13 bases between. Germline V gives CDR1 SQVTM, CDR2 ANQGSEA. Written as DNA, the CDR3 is TGCAGCGTTGTAAACAGGGAGGGAAAACTGTTTTTT. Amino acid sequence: CSVVNREGKLFF.

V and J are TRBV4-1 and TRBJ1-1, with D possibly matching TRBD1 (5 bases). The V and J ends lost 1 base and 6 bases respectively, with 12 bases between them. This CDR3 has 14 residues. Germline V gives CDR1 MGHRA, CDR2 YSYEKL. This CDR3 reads CASSQVLDTPEAFF. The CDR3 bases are TGCGCCAGCAGCCAAGTCCTGGACACCCCTGAAGCTTTCTTT.

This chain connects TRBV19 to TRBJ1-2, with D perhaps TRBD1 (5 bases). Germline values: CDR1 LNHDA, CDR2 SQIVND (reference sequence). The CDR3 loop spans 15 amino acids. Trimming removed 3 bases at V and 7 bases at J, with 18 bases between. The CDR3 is CASSISHRTARGYTF. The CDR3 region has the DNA TGTGCCAGTAGTATTTCGCACAGGACCGCTCGTGGCTACACCTTC.

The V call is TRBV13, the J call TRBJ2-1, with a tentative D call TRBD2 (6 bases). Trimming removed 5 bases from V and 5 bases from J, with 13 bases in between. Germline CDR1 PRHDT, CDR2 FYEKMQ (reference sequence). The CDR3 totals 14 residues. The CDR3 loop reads CASSPDYYDNEQFF. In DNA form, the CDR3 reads TGTGCCAGCAGCCCGGACTACTATGACAATGAGCAGTTCTTC.

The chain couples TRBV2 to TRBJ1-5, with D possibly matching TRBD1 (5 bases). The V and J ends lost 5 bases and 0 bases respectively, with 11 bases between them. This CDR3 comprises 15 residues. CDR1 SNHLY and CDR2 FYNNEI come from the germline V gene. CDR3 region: CASSRGEYSNQPQHF. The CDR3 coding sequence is TGTGCCAGCAGTCGGGGGGAATATAGCAATCAGCCCCAGCATTTT.

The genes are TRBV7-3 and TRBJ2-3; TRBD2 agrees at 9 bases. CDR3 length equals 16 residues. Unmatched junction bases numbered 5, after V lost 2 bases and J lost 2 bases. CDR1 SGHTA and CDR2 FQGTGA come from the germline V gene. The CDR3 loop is CASSLGRGGNTDTQYF. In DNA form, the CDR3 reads TGTGCCAGCAGCTTAGGGCGGGGGGGCAACACAGATACGCAGTATTTT.